This T cell receptor beta chain is drawn from a study of PD-1 blockade in classical Hodgkin lymphoma. Whole-study findings and limits: Before treatment, complete responders showed about the same diversity as newly diagnosed patients. Lower baseline TCR diversity was reported for newly diagnosed patients than for healthy donors. Patients starting nivolumab less than 1 year after ASCT had lower diversity and were excluded from later analyses.

The germline CDR1 and CDR2 sequences are SGHTA and FQGTGA. V trimming: 3 bases; J trimming: 6 bases; junction bases outside the gene matches: 5. CDR3 length: 14 amino acids. Assay: immunoSEQ multiplex PCR; the TCRdb copy retains only in-frame clones and omits some. This table has roughly 140,000 clones, under 85% appearing once. All trial patients relapsed after autologous stem cell transplantation. On this clone itself: Its antigen is unknown.

This sequence was found in a human donor with classical Hodgkin lymphoma. This chain links TRBV7-3 with TRBJ2-3, with 8 positions matching TRBD2. The sample consisted of peripheral blood mononuclear cells (PBMCs), taken before the second cycle of nivolumab. The CDR3 spells CASSFRRGDDTQYF. The CDR3 nucleotides are TGTGCCAGCAGCTTTCGGCGGGGGGATGATACGCAGTATTTT.